A single sample gave rise to the 11 T cell receptor beta chains below, sequenced in a study of cytomegalovirus exposure and HLA in healthy donors. The table came from immunoSEQ multiplex PCR; TCRdb's copy has only in-frame clones and leaves some out. This table holds about 130,000 clones, over 85% found once. What was sequenced was PBMCs. The receptors derive from a man aged 25 to 40 in good health and CMV-seronegative.

In its sample, this clone was seen a few times. This chain joins TRBV29-1 and TRBJ1-2; 8 nucleotides match TRBD1. Per germline, CDR1 SQVTM and CDR2 ANQGSEA. V was pared by 4 bases and J by 3 bases, with 1 base of the junction left unmatched. The CDR3 length is 12 residues. CDR3 in amino acids: CSVAQGDYGYTF. DNA for the CDR3: TGCAGCGTTGCACAGGGGGACTATGGCTACACCTTC.

The chain has TRBV14 and TRBJ1-6, with 8 bases identical to TRBD1. Germline CDR1 is SGHDN and CDR2 is FVKESK. The CDR3 spans 13 residues. With V trimmed by 6 bases and J by 6 bases, 1 base remained unmatched. CDR3 sequence: CASRTGVNSPLHF. Written as DNA, the CDR3 is TGTGCCAGCAGGACAGGGGTTAATTCACCCCTCCACTTT.

The V and J genes are TRBV13 and TRBJ1-1, with D perhaps TRBD1 (5 bases). The CDR3 loop spans 13 amino acids. CDR1 PRHDT and CDR2 FYEKMQ come from the germline V gene (reference sequence). V lost 6 bases to trimming and J lost 4 bases, with 12 bases between them. CDR3 nucleotides: TGTGCCAGCAGTATTGCGGGGGGCACTGAAGCTTTCTTT. It codes for CASSIAGGTEAFF.

The genes are TRBV2 and TRBJ1-1; 7 bases are a match to TRBD1. Per germline, CDR1 SNHLY and CDR2 FYNNEI. The CDR3 totals 14 residues. V was clipped by 7 bases and J by 0 bases; unmatched bases: 5. The CDR3 DNA reads as TGTGCCAGCACGCTCACAGGGGTGAACACTGAAGCTTTCTTT. Translated, it gives CASTLTGVNTEAFF.

This sequence joins TRBV4-1 and TRBJ2-7; TRBD1 aligns across 7 bases. With 1 base clipped from V and 3 bases from J, the junction kept 3 bases outside the gene matches. Germline lookup yields CDR1 MGHRA and CDR2 YSYEKL. The CDR3 is 14 amino acids. The CDR3 region has the DNA TGCGCCAGCAGCCAAGGGACAGGACTCTACGAGCAGTACTTC. This sequence encodes CASSQGTGLYEQYF.

The rearrangement uses TRBV5-6 and TRBJ2-5; TRBD1 matches at 8 bases. Germline loops: CDR1 SGHDT, CDR2 YYEEEE. This CDR3 spans 14 amino acids. The V and J ends lost 3 bases and 5 bases, in that order; junction bases with no gene match: 6. CDR3 nucleotides: TGTGCCAGCAGCTCAGGGGGCGAGTTGGAGACCCAGTACTTC. This gives the protein CASSSGGELETQYF.

This chain links TRBV27 with TRBJ2-3; D gene ambiguous. The length of the CDR3 is 13 residues. V lost 1 base and J 6 bases, leaving 8 bases between the germline ends. Germline V CDR1 and CDR2: MNHEY, SMNVEV (reference sequence). The CDR3 DNA sequence: TGTGCCAGCAGTTTATTTCTTTTGGATACGCAGTATTTT. Amino acids: CASSLFLLDTQYF.

The V and J genes are TRBV4-3 and TRBJ2-7; TRBD2 matches at 12 bases. The CDR3 is 17 residues long. V was clipped by 0 bases and J by 4 bases; unmatched bases: 7. Germline-derived CDR1 and CDR2 are LGHNA and YSLEER. The DNA for the CDR3 is TGCGCCAGCAGCCAAGATAGGCCTAGCGGGGGGGCATACGAGCAGTACTTC. Encoded protein: CASSQDRPSGGAYEQYF.

This chain links TRBV7-6 with TRBJ2-3; 10 positions agree with TRBD2. CDR3 length: 15 residues. The V gene end was trimmed by 5 bases and the J gene end by 6 bases; junction bases not matched to a gene: 8. In germline, CDR1 is SGHVS, CDR2 FNYEAQ. Here the CDR3 reads CASSGRSGGADTQYF. For the CDR3, the DNA is TGTGCCAGCAGCGGCCGCAGCGGGGGGGCCGATACGCAGTATTTT.

The chain has TRBV9 and TRBJ1-3, with D tentatively TRBD1 (5 bases). Between the trimmed V and J ends, which lost 0 bases and 0 bases, there was a span of 7 bases. The CDR3 has 15 amino acids. Germline CDR1 and CDR2: SGDLS and YYNGEE. This CDR3 reads CASSVATGSGNTIYF. The CDR3 bases are TGTGCCAGCAGCGTAGCAACAGGCTCTGGAAACACCATATATTTT.

The chain combines TRBV5-1 with TRBJ2-3; possibly TRBD1 for D (6 bases). The CDR3 extends over 15 amino acids. From germline, CDR1 is SGHRS and CDR2 YFSETQ. Trimming cost V 4 bases and J 2 bases, with 14 bases left between them. The DNA for the CDR3 is TGCGCCAGCAGCGAATTACAGGGAACCACAGATACGCAGTATTTT. Its protein is CASSELQGTTDTQYF.